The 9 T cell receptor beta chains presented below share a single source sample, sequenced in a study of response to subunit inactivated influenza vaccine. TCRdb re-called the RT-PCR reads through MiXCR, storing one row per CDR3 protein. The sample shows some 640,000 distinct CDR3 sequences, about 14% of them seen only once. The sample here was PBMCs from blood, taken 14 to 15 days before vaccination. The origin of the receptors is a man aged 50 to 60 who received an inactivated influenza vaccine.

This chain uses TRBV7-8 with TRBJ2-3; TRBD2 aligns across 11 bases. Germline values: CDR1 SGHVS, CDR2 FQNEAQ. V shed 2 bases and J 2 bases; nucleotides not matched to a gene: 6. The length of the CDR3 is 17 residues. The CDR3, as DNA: TGTGCCAGCAGCTTAAGTACTAGCGGGGGTCACACAGATACGCAGTATTTT. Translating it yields CASSLSTSGGHTDTQYF.

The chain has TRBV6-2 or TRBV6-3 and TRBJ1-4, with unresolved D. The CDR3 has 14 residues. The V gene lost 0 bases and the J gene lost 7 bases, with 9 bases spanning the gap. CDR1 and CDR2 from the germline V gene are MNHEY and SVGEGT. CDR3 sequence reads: CASSYSPGSEKLFF. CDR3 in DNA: TGTGCCAGCAGTTACTCGCCAGGAAGTGAAAAACTGTTTTTT.

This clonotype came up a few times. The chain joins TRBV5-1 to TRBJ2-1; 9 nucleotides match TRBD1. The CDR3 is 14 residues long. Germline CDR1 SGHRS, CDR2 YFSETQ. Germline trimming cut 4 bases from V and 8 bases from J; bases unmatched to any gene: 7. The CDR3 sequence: CASSQGQGGDEQFF. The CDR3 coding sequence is TGCGCCAGCAGCCAGGGACAGGGAGGGGATGAGCAGTTCTTC. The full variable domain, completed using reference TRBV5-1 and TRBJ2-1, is KAGVTQTPRYLIKTRGQQVTLSCSPISGHRSVSWYQQTPGQGLQFLFEYFSETQRNKGNFPGRFSGRQFSNSRSEMNVSTLELGDSALYLCASSQGQGGDEQFFGPGTRLTVL.

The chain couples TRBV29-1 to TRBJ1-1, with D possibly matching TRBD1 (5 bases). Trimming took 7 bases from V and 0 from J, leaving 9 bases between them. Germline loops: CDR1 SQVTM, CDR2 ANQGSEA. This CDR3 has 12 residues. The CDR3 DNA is TGCAGCGCGCAGGGACTGAACACTGAAGCTTTCTTT. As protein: CSAQGLNTEAFF. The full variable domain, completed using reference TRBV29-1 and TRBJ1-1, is SAVISQKPSRDICQRGTSLTIQCQVDSQVTMMFWYRQQPGQSLTLIATANQGSEATYESGFVIDKFPISRPNLTFSTLTVSNMSPEDSSIYLCSAQGLNTEAFFGQGTRLTVV.

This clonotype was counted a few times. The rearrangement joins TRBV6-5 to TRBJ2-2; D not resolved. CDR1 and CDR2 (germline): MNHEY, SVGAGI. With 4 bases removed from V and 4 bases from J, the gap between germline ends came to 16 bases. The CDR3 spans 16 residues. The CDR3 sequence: CASSSSDRGGTGELFF. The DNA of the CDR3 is TGTGCCAGCAGTTCCTCGGACCGTGGTGGCACCGGGGAGCTGTTTTTT.

In DNA, the CDR3 is TGTGCCAGCAGCCAACCCGGGACAGGCTACGAGCAGTACTTC. As protein: CASSQPGTGYEQYF. The genes are TRBV11-2 and TRBJ2-7; TRBD1 agrees at 8 bases. Germline V gives CDR1 SGHAT, CDR2 FQNNGV. CDR3 size: 14 residues. Trimming cost V 5 bases and J 3 bases; bases outside gene matches: 6.

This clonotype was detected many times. The DNA of the CDR3 is TGTGCCAGCAGCTTGAAGAGGGGGCAACGCTACAATGAGCAGTTCTTC. This sequence encodes CASSLKRGQRYNEQFF. This rearrangement joins TRBV7-8 to TRBJ2-1; 7 bases are a match to TRBD1. The J segment lost 3 bases and the V segment lost 3 bases, leaving 8 bases of the junction unmatched. The CDR3 has 16 residues. Per the germline V gene, CDR1 is SGHVS and CDR2 is FQNEAQ.

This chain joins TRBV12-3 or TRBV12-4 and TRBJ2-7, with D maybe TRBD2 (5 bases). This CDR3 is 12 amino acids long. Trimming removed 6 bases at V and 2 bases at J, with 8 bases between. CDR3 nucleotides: TGTGCCAGCAGGACCGGGGCCTACGAGCAGTACTTC. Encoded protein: CASRTGAYEQYF.

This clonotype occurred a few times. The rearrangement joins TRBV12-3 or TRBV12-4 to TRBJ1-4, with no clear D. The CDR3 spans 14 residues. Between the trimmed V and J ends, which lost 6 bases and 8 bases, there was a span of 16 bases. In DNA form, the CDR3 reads TGTGCCAGCAGCCGAAATGGAGTTACGGAAAAACTGTTTTTT. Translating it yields CASSRNGVTEKLFF.